Shown below are 10 T cell receptor beta chains from a single sample sequenced in a study of response to subunit inactivated influenza vaccine (dated by TCRdb to 2016 to 2019). The library was produced with RT-PCR. TCRdb names Illumina HiSeq 2500 as the instrument used. TCRdb passed the public sequencing reads through fastp at Q25 and MiXCR, retaining productive beta sequences. Rows with one shared CDR3 protein collapse into an entry with the most common genes and DNA. In this sample the table shows more than 200,000 distinct CDR3 sequences, approximately 12% of which occur a single time. Of the sample, more than 7% falls within the top ten clones. The sample was non-naive T cells sorted from PBMCs, taken around 15 days before vaccination. The cell subset or site label, as the study defines it: memory T cell fraction. Receptors were obtained from a man between 45 and 60 years old who received an inactivated influenza vaccine. Donor details come from another sample of the same person, matched by shared clones.

This clonotype was counted between two and nine times. This chain joins TRBV12-3 or TRBV12-4 and TRBJ2-1; 9 bases match TRBD1. Germline trimming cut 5 bases from V and 4 bases from J; bases unmatched to any gene: 6. This CDR3 region has 15 residues. The chain's CDR3 is CASSPGQGYYNEQFF. The CDR3 DNA is TGTGCCAGCAGTCCGGGACAGGGTTATTACAATGAGCAGTTCTTC.

This clonotype was observed many times. The chain uses TRBV10-3 and TRBJ2-1, with 12 bases identical to TRBD2. The CDR3 sequence is 19 residues long. The trim removed 5 bases at V and 3 bases at J, leaving 14 bases unmatched. Germline CDR1 reads ENHRY; CDR2 reads SYGVKD. CDR3 protein: CAISSPSSSGRARYNEQFF. CDR3 DNA: TGTGCCATCAGTTCACCCTCCTCTAGCGGGAGGGCCCGCTACAATGAGCAGTTCTTC.

The CDR3 protein is CASSPNRDARSSYNSPLHF. The CDR3 DNA is TGTGCCAGCAGCCCAAACCGAGACGCGAGGAGCTCCTATAATTCACCCCTCCACTTT. The chain has TRBV6-1 and TRBJ1-6; the D is unclear. Trimming took off 6 bases at V and 0 bases at J, with 21 bases between the two ends. The CDR3 has 19 amino acids. Germline CDR1 MNHNS, CDR2 SASEGT.

This clonotype was seen more than once but under ten times. V is TRBV6-5 and J is TRBJ2-7, with TRBD1 identical over 7 bases. Looked up from germline, CDR1 is MNHEY and CDR2 is SVGAGI. V was clipped by 4 bases and J by 2 bases; unmatched bases: 14. The CDR3 extends over 17 amino acids. The CDR3 spells CASSFLTGMGAPYEQYF. The CDR3 DNA reads as TGTGCCAGCAGTTTCCTGACAGGGATGGGGGCCCCCTACGAGCAGTACTTC.

At least ten counts were recorded for this clonotype. The rearrangement uses TRBV5-6 and TRBJ2-2, with 9 bases identical to TRBD1. The CDR3 length is 17 residues. The junction had 9 bases not matched to a gene; V was cut back by 0 bases and J by 6 bases. The germline CDR1 and CDR2 sequences are SGHDT and YYEEEE. The CDR3 reads CASSLDRGRVVSGELFF. CDR3 coding DNA: TGTGCCAGCAGCTTGGACAGGGGGCGCGTTGTTTCCGGGGAGCTGTTTTTT.

This clonotype was counted a few times. The chain links TRBV14 to TRBJ2-1, with D uncertain. This CDR3 has 14 residues. V was cut by 1 base and J by 9 bases, with 13 bases left in between. Germline values: CDR1 SGHDN, CDR2 FVKESK. The CDR3 is CASSQGLRFSEQFF. DNA for the CDR3: TGTGCCAGCAGCCAAGGTCTTCGGTTCAGTGAGCAGTTCTTC.

CDR3 in DNA: TGTGCCAGCGGCCGAGGGCTCGGCGGGAGGAACAATGAGCAGTTCTTC. Protein: CASGRGLGGRNNEQFF. The rearrangement joins TRBV5-6 to TRBJ2-1, with 8 bases identical to TRBD2. J was trimmed by 5 bases and V by 7 bases; bases with no gene match: 14. Germline loops: CDR1 SGHDT, CDR2 YYEEEE. The CDR3 consists of 16 residues.

This clonotype was detected ten times or more. The rearrangement links TRBV12-3 or TRBV12-4 to TRBJ2-1, with 11 nucleotides matching TRBD2. V lost 5 bases and J lost 9; bases outside the gene matches: 9. The CDR3 contains 15 residues. CDR3 in amino acids: CASSPTSGSFGEQFF. The DNA of the CDR3 is TGTGCCAGCAGTCCTACTAGCGGGAGTTTCGGTGAGCAGTTCTTC.

In this sample, this clonotype turned up a few times. The chain is built from TRBV7-9 and TRBJ2-7, with 11 bases matching TRBD1. Unmatched junction bases numbered 10, after V lost 4 bases and J lost 2 bases. The germline V gene encodes CDR1 SEHNR and CDR2 FQNEAQ (reference sequence). The CDR3 is made up of 17 amino acids. CDR3 amino acids: CASSWSAWTGGPYEQYF. The CDR3 region has the DNA TGTGCCAGCAGCTGGAGCGCTTGGACAGGGGGCCCCTACGAGCAGTACTTC.

This clonotype was recorded many times. The CDR3 loop reads CASSLLAEAEQYF. In nucleotides, the CDR3 is TGCGCCAGCAGCTTGTTAGCAGAGGCCGAGCAGTACTTC. V and J are TRBV5-1 and TRBJ2-7, with unresolved D. Germline V gives CDR1 SGHRS, CDR2 YFSETQ. The CDR3 has 13 amino acids. With 1 base removed from V and 6 bases from J, the gap between germline ends came to 11 bases.